A single sample is the source of the 13 T cell receptor beta chains below, sequenced in a study of T cell responses to AZD1222 COVID-19 vaccine. Data came from immunoSEQ multiplex PCR; TCRdb stores just in-frame clones and leaves some out. The sample records about 73,000 clones, 90% being singletons. Here the sequenced sample was peripheral blood, taken 28 days after the second AZD1222 dose. The receptors were sampled from an adult who received the AZD1222 COVID-19 vaccine.

The rearrangement joins TRBV11-2 to TRBJ1-2; no reliable D call. The length of the CDR3 is 15 residues. Germline values: CDR1 SGHAT, CDR2 FQNNGV. V dropped 1 base and J dropped 5 bases, with 14 bases sitting between them. CDR3 sequence (DNA): TGTGCCAGCAGCTTAGGGCTTGACTTAGGGTATGGCTACACCTTC. Protein sequence: CASSLGLDLGYGYTF.

The chain is built from TRBV5-6 and TRBJ1-1; no firm D call. Germline V gives CDR1 SGHDT, CDR2 YYEEEE. CDR3 length equals 15 residues. With 4 bases removed from V and 0 bases from J, the gap between germline ends came to 13 bases. The CDR3 region is CASSVPGAMNTEAFF. The CDR3 DNA sequence: TGTGCCAGCAGCGTCCCCGGAGCCATGAACACTGAAGCTTTCTTT.

V and J are TRBV24-1 and TRBJ2-2; no firm D call. The length of the CDR3 is 16 residues. CDR1 is KGHDR and CDR2 is SFDVKD in the germline V gene. Trimming took off 0 bases at V and 2 bases at J, with 9 bases between the two ends. This CDR3 is CATSDLSGPNTGELFF. CDR3 DNA: TGTGCCACCAGTGATTTGTCCGGGCCCAACACCGGGGAGCTGTTTTTT.

This chain uses TRBV28 with TRBJ1-2; D is perhaps TRBD1 (6 bases). This CDR3 has 13 amino acids. The V gene lost 3 bases and the J gene lost 1 base, with 6 bases spanning the gap. Germline CDR1 MDHEN, CDR2 SYDVKM. CDR3 DNA: TGTGCCAGCAGTTTGGACAGTAACTATGGCTACACCTTC. Encoded protein: CASSLDSNYGYTF.

The chain uses TRBV10-2 and TRBJ1-5; 7 bases map to TRBD1. Germline loops: CDR1 WSHSY, CDR2 SAAADI. V shed 6 bases, J shed 2 bases, and the junction held 10 bases outside the gene matches. The CDR3 runs to 16 residues. The CDR3 coding sequence is TGCGCCAGCAGCAGTCCAGGGGGGAGGGGCAATCAGCCCCAGCATTTT. Protein product: CASSSPGGRGNQPQHF.

The chain couples TRBV12-3 or TRBV12-4 to TRBJ1-5, with D hard to call. The CDR3 is 13 amino acids. The ends were cut back, 6 bases at V and 4 bases at J, with 10 bases in the middle. CDR3 sequence reads: CASSWGLNQPQHF. As DNA, the CDR3 is TGTGCCAGCAGCTGGGGTCTGAATCAGCCCCAGCATTTT.

The chain recombines TRBV6-2 or TRBV6-3 with TRBJ2-1; TRBD2 is a possible D gene (5 bases). The CDR3 length is 13 residues. Deletions cut 5 bases from V and 0 bases from J, with 5 bases between. Germline assignment: CDR1 MNHEY and CDR2 SVGEGT. CDR3 bases: TGTGCCAGCAGTGGGAGCTCCTACAATGAGCAGTTCTTC. It encodes CASSGSSYNEQFF.

Concerning this clone: This specimen includes other DNA sequences encoding the same CDR3. This sequence joins TRBV6-5 and TRBJ2-7; 10 positions agree with TRBD2. Germline-derived CDR1 and CDR2 are MNHEY and SVGAGI. After removal of 3 bases from V and 2 bases from J, the junction contained 1 base not matched to a gene. This CDR3 has 14 amino acids. The CDR3 bases are TGTGCCAGCAGTTATAGCGGGGGGACCTACGAGCAGTACTTC. Amino acid sequence: CASSYSGGTYEQYF.

The V call is TRBV7-9, the J call TRBJ2-3; 10 bases match TRBD1. Germline CDR1 reads SEHNR; CDR2 reads FQNEAQ (reference sequence). The J segment lost 6 bases and the V segment lost 10 bases, leaving 13 bases of the junction unmatched. This CDR3 is built from 15 residues. The CDR3 here is CATPPWTGGTDTQYF. The DNA for the CDR3 is TGTGCCACCCCACCCTGGACAGGGGGGACGGATACGCAGTATTTT.

J is TRBJ2-1 and V is TRBV7-9; weak D call: TRBD2 (6 bases). V was pared by 5 bases and J by 5 bases, with 13 bases between. The CDR3 runs to 14 residues. CDR1 is SEHNR and CDR2 is FQNEAQ in the germline V gene (reference sequence). CDR3 in amino acids: CASSPRDLNNEQFF. DNA of the CDR3: TGTGCCAGCAGCCCTCGGGACTTAAACAATGAGCAGTTCTTC.

CDR3 bases: TGTGCCAGCAGCTTAACGTATGGGACAGGGGCGAACACCGGGGAGCTGTTTTTT. This gives the protein CASSLTYGTGANTGELFF. This sequence joins TRBV7-3 and TRBJ2-2; TRBD1 agrees at 10 bases. The CDR3 loop spans 18 amino acids. CDR1 and CDR2 from the germline V gene are SGHTA and FQGTGA. Trimming cost V 0 bases and J 0 bases; bases outside gene matches: 4. Full variable domain (outside the CDR3, taken from reference TRBV7-3 and TRBJ2-2): GAGVSQTPSNKVTEKGKYVELRCDPISGHTALYWYRQSLGQGPEFLIYFQGTGAADDSGLPNDRFFAVRPEGSVSTLKIQRTERGDSAVYLCASSLTYGTGANTGELFFGEGSRLTVL.

This rearrangement joins TRBV28 to TRBJ2-5, with 9 bases that match TRBD2. Germline assignment: CDR1 MDHEN and CDR2 SYDVKM. V dropped 2 bases and J dropped 4; count of bases not matched to a gene: 8. The CDR3 is 16 residues long. The CDR3 here is CASSLTSGGGAETQYF. CDR3 DNA: TGTGCCAGCAGTTTAACGTCTGGCGGGGGGGCAGAGACCCAGTACTTC.

The chain uses TRBV10-3 and TRBJ2-3, with 10 positions matching TRBD2. The CDR3 spans 15 residues. The J segment lost 5 bases and the V segment lost 6 bases, leaving 8 bases of the junction unmatched. Germline V gives CDR1 ENHRY, CDR2 SYGVKD. The CDR3 DNA sequence: TGTGCCATCAGGGCCAGCGGGGGGGCGAGAGATACGCAGTATTTT. Translation gives CAIRASGGARDTQYF.